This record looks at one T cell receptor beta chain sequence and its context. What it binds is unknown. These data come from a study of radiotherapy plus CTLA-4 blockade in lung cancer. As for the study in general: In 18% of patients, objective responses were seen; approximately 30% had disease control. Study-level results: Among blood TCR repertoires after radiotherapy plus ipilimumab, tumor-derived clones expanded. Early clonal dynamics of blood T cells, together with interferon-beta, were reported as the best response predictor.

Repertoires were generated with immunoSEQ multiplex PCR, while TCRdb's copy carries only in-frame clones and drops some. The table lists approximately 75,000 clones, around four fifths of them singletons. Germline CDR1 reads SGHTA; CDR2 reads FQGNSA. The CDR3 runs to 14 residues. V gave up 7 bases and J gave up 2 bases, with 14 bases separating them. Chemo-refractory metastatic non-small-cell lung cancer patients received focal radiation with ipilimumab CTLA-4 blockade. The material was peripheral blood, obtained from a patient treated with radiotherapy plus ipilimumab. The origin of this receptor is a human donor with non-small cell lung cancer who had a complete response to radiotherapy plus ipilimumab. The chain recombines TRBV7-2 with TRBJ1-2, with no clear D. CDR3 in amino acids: CASTPGVGNYGYTF. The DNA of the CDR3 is TGTGCCAGCACCCCCGGGGTGGGGAACTATGGCTACACCTTC.